Listed below are T cell receptor beta chains from one sample, sequenced in a study of shared clonotypes between healthy human individuals. Here immunoSEQ multiplex PCR was the method, and the copy in TCRdb shows in-frame clones only, minus some. The sample lists nearly 2 million clones, around 96% occurring once. Material: naive CD8+ T cells sorted from blood. The receptors derive from a man between 18 and 35 years old in good health. Each CDR3 is given with its conserved first and last residue. D genes are given only for firm matches. Some rows have no size entry. The others give once, few or many, or a class for an expanded clone.

J gene: TRBJ2-2
clone size: -
D gene: TRBD2
V gene: TRBV2
CDR3 DNA: TGTGCCAGCAGTGACCCGAGGCTAGCGGGAGGGAACACCGGGGAGCTGTTTTTT
CDR3 protein: CASSDPRLAGGNTGELFF

J gene: TRBJ2-1
clone size: -
D gene: TRBD1
V gene: TRBV6-5
CDR3 DNA: TGTGCCAGCAGTTCGGGACAGGGGAGATACAATGAGCAGTTCTTC
CDR3 protein: CASSSGQGRYNEQFF

J gene: TRBJ2-7
clone size: -
D gene: -
V gene: TRBV28
CDR3 DNA: TGTGCCAGCAGTTTAGGTTTTGGGGGAAACTACGAGCAGTACTTC
CDR3 protein: CASSLGFGGNYEQYF

J gene: TRBJ1-6
clone size: -
D gene: TRBD1
V gene: TRBV28
CDR3 DNA: TGTGCCAGCAGTTTAGACAGGGCCCATAATTCACCCCTCCACTTT
CDR3 protein: CASSLDRAHNSPLHF

J gene: TRBJ2-2
clone size: -
D gene: -
V gene: TRBV5-5
CDR3 DNA: TGTGCCAGCAGCTTGACAGGCAGGACCGGGGAGCTGTTTTTT
CDR3 protein: CASSLTGRTGELFF

J gene: TRBJ2-7
clone size: -
D gene: -
V gene: TRBV6-1
CDR3 DNA: TGTGCCAGCAAAGCACAATCCTACGAGCAGTACTTC
CDR3 protein: CASKAQSYEQYF

J gene: TRBJ2-3
clone size: -
D gene: -
V gene: TRBV27
CDR3 DNA: TGTGCCAGCAGTTTAGGAGTAGGGGGAACAGATACGCAGTATTTT
CDR3 protein: CASSLGVGGTDTQYF

J gene: TRBJ2-4
clone size: once
D gene: TRBD2
V gene: TRBV27
CDR3 DNA: TGTGCCAGCAGTTTACCCGCCGCGGGAGTTGAGGCCAAAAACATTCAGTACTTC
CDR3 protein: CASSLPAAGVEAKNIQYF

J gene: TRBJ2-7
clone size: -
D gene: -
V gene: TRBV4-1
CDR3 DNA: TGCGCCAGCAGCCAAGATGTGGGACGCACCTACGAGCAGTACTTC
CDR3 protein: CASSQDVGRTYEQYF

J gene: TRBJ2-5
clone size: -
D gene: -
V gene: TRBV19
CDR3 DNA: TGTGCCAGTAGTATTCTGTGGGAGGATGCCCAAGAGACCCAGTACTTC
CDR3 protein: CASSILWEDAQETQYF

J gene: TRBJ2-2
clone size: -
D gene: TRBD2
V gene: TRBV4-1
CDR3 DNA: TGCGCCAGCAGCCAAGTTAGCGGGAGGGCCCCCACCGGGGAGCTGTTTTTT
CDR3 protein: CASSQVSGRAPTGELFF

J gene: TRBJ2-7
clone size: -
D gene: TRBD2
V gene: TRBV18
CDR3 DNA: TGTGCCAGCTCCGCGGAGACTAGCGCCTCCTACGAGCAGTACTTC
CDR3 protein: CASSAETSASYEQYF

J gene: TRBJ1-5
clone size: once
D gene: -
V gene: TRBV6-1
CDR3 DNA: TGTGCCAGCAGTGAAGTGGGGACCGCGGATCAGCCCCAGCATTTT
CDR3 protein: CASSEVGTADQPQHF

J gene: TRBJ1-2
clone size: -
D gene: -
V gene: TRBV30
CDR3 DNA: TGTGCCTGGACGGGTGGCTACACCTTC
CDR3 protein: CAWTGGYTF

J gene: TRBJ2-3
clone size: -
D gene: -
V gene: TRBV13
CDR3 DNA: TGTGCCAGCAGCACCGGGGAAGACACAGATACGCAGTATTTT
CDR3 protein: CASSTGEDTDTQYF

J gene: TRBJ2-7
clone size: -
D gene: TRBD2
V gene: TRBV6-5
CDR3 DNA: TGTGCCAGCAGTTACTCGGTAGCGGGGATTTACGAGCAGTACTTC
CDR3 protein: CASSYSVAGIYEQYF

J gene: TRBJ1-6
clone size: -
D gene: -
V gene: TRBV19
CDR3 DNA: TGTGCCAGTACCGGGGCCTTTAATTCACCCCTCCACTTT
CDR3 protein: CASTGAFNSPLHF

J gene: TRBJ2-3
clone size: -
D gene: -
V gene: TRBV10-3
CDR3 DNA: TGTGCCATCAGTGAGGGTTGGGCAGATACGCAGTATTTT
CDR3 protein: CAISEGWADTQYF

J gene: TRBJ2-3
clone size: -
D gene: TRBD2
V gene: TRBV2
CDR3 DNA: TGTGCCAGCTCTAGCGGGACTAGGCCTAGCACAGATACGCAGTATTTT
CDR3 protein: CASSSGTRPSTDTQYF

J gene: TRBJ1-5
clone size: -
D gene: TRBD1
V gene: TRBV7-8
CDR3 DNA: TGTGCCAGCAGCCCGGACAGGGATGACTATAGCAATCAGCCCCAGCATTTT
CDR3 protein: CASSPDRDDYSNQPQHF

J gene: TRBJ1-5
clone size: -
D gene: TRBD1
V gene: TRBV6-1
CDR3 DNA: TGTGCCAGCAGTGAAGCGCAGGACAGGGCCAGCAATCAGCCCCAGCATTTT
CDR3 protein: CASSEAQDRASNQPQHF

J gene: TRBJ1-1
clone size: -
D gene: -
V gene: TRBV19
CDR3 DNA: TGTGCCAGTAGTATTCCGGGACTCAAGAACACTGAAGCTTTCTTT
CDR3 protein: CASSIPGLKNTEAFF

J gene: TRBJ2-7
clone size: -
D gene: TRBD1
V gene: TRBV5-4
CDR3 DNA: TGTGCCAGCAGCTCACCCGACAGGGGGAACTACGAGCAGTACTTC
CDR3 protein: CASSSPDRGNYEQYF

J gene: TRBJ1-2
clone size: -
D gene: TRBD1
V gene: TRBV27
CDR3 DNA: TGTGCCAGCAGTCGAACCGGGACAGGGAGGTATGGCTACACCTTC
CDR3 protein: CASSRTGTGRYGYTF

J gene: TRBJ1-1
clone size: -
D gene: -
V gene: TRBV5-1
CDR3 DNA: TGCGCCAGCAGCTCCTGGACTGACACTGAAGCTTTCTTT
CDR3 protein: CASSSWTDTEAFF

J gene: TRBJ2-3
clone size: -
D gene: TRBD2
V gene: TRBV11-2
CDR3 DNA: TGTGCCAGCAGCTTCGGGAGGGGCCTCACTACAGATACGCAGTATTTT
CDR3 protein: CASSFGRGLTTDTQYF

J gene: TRBJ1-2
clone size: -
D gene: -
V gene: TRBV2
CDR3 DNA: TGTGCCAGCAGTGATATACCTTACTCTAACTATGGCTACACCTTC
CDR3 protein: CASSDIPYSNYGYTF

J gene: TRBJ2-7
clone size: -
D gene: -
V gene: TRBV27
CDR3 DNA: TGTGCCAGCAGTTTAGGCAGTGGTTACGAGCAGTACTTC
CDR3 protein: CASSLGSGYEQYF

J gene: TRBJ1-1
clone size: -
D gene: TRBD1
V gene: TRBV4-1
CDR3 DNA: TGCGCCAGCCGGACAGGGGGGAACACTGAAGCTTTCTTT
CDR3 protein: CASRTGGNTEAFF

J gene: TRBJ1-1
clone size: -
D gene: -
V gene: TRBV7-9
CDR3 DNA: TGTGCCAGCAGCCTAGGCTGGGGGGGAGACACTGAAGCTTTCTTT
CDR3 protein: CASSLGWGGDTEAFF

J gene: TRBJ2-1
clone size: -
D gene: -
V gene: TRBV2
CDR3 DNA: TGTGCCAGCACCGACAGAGGGGGACTTTACAATGAGCAGTTCTTC
CDR3 protein: CASTDRGGLYNEQFF

J gene: TRBJ1-1
clone size: -
D gene: -
V gene: TRBV6-4
CDR3 DNA: TGTGCCAGCAGTGACTCGCGGAGGCCAACTGAAGCTTTCTTT
CDR3 protein: CASSDSRRPTEAFF

J gene: TRBJ2-5
clone size: -
D gene: -
V gene: TRBV2
CDR3 DNA: TGTGCCAGCAGTGTGGAGAATCAAGAGACCCAGTACTTC
CDR3 protein: CASSVENQETQYF

J gene: TRBJ1-2
clone size: -
D gene: TRBD1
V gene: TRBV13
CDR3 DNA: TGTGCCAGCAGCAATGGACAGGGGGATATCTTTTATGGCTACACCTTC
CDR3 protein: CASSNGQGDIFYGYTF

J gene: TRBJ1-4
clone size: -
D gene: -
V gene: TRBV7-9
CDR3 DNA: TGTGCCAGCAGCCCTCTTAATGAAAAACTGTTTTTT
CDR3 protein: CASSPLNEKLFF

J gene: TRBJ2-3
clone size: -
D gene: -
V gene: TRBV27
CDR3 DNA: TGTGCCAGCACCTGGGGGGGCTCAGATACGCAGTATTTT
CDR3 protein: CASTWGGSDTQYF

J gene: TRBJ2-7
clone size: once
D gene: -
V gene: TRBV13
CDR3 DNA: TGTGCCAGCAGCCCAGACGAGCTAGGTCACGAGCAGTACTTC
CDR3 protein: CASSPDELGHEQYF

J gene: TRBJ2-1
clone size: -
D gene: TRBD2
V gene: TRBV4-1
CDR3 DNA: TGCGCCAGCAGCCTTGGGGGGGTAGCGGGAGGCGATGAGCAGTTCTTC
CDR3 protein: CASSLGGVAGGDEQFF

J gene: TRBJ2-1
clone size: -
D gene: TRBD2
V gene: TRBV15
CDR3 DNA: TGTGCCACCAGCAAAAGTGGGACTAGCGGGAGTGACAATGAGCAGTTCTTC
CDR3 protein: CATSKSGTSGSDNEQFF

J gene: TRBJ2-2
clone size: -
D gene: -
V gene: TRBV4-1
CDR3 DNA: TGCGCCAGCAGCCAAGTGTCCCAAGTGGGAGGGGAGCTGTTTTTT
CDR3 protein: CASSQVSQVGGELFF

J gene: TRBJ2-7
clone size: -
D gene: -
V gene: TRBV28
CDR3 DNA: TGTGCCAGCAGCCTGGACGGTTCCTACGAGCAGTACTTC
CDR3 protein: CASSLDGSYEQYF

J gene: TRBJ2-7
clone size: -
D gene: -
V gene: TRBV19
CDR3 DNA: TGTGCCAGTAGTATGGGGCCGTACGAGCAGTACTTC
CDR3 protein: CASSMGPYEQYF

J gene: TRBJ1-2
clone size: -
D gene: -
V gene: TRBV4-1
CDR3 DNA: TGCGCCAGCAGCCAAGATCCCCCAGATAACTATGGCTACACCTTC
CDR3 protein: CASSQDPPDNYGYTF

J gene: TRBJ2-2
clone size: -
D gene: TRBD2
V gene: TRBV6-5
CDR3 DNA: TGTGCCAGCAGTCTAGCGGGGGGGCACACCGGGGAGCTGTTTTTT
CDR3 protein: CASSLAGGHTGELFF

J gene: TRBJ2-5
clone size: once
D gene: TRBD2
V gene: TRBV13
CDR3 DNA: TGTGCCACCTCAGCGGGGGGCTTGGAGACCCAGTACTTC
CDR3 protein: CATSAGGLETQYF

J gene: TRBJ2-7
clone size: -
D gene: -
V gene: TRBV27
CDR3 DNA: TGTGCCAGCAGTTTTTTCCAGGATATAGGGGAGCAGTACTTC
CDR3 protein: CASSFFQDIGEQYF

J gene: TRBJ2-1
clone size: -
D gene: -
V gene: TRBV7-9
CDR3 DNA: TGTGCCAGCAGCTTACCAGGGAGCTCCTACAATGAGCAGTTCTTC
CDR3 protein: CASSLPGSSYNEQFF

J gene: TRBJ1-5
clone size: few
D gene: -
V gene: TRBV30
CDR3 DNA: TGTGCCTGGAGTGAGGGACACGCTAGCAATCAGCCCCAGCATTTT
CDR3 protein: CAWSEGHASNQPQHF

J gene: TRBJ2-5
clone size: -
D gene: TRBD1
V gene: TRBV6-5
CDR3 DNA: TGTGCCAGCACGTTCTCGTCCGGGACAGAAGAGACCCAGTACTTC
CDR3 protein: CASTFSSGTEETQYF

J gene: TRBJ1-3
clone size: -
D gene: -
V gene: TRBV21-1
CDR3 DNA: TGTGCCAGCAGTCACATTAGCTCTGGAAACACCATATATTTT
CDR3 protein: CASSHISSGNTIYF

J gene: TRBJ2-3
clone size: -
D gene: TRBD1
V gene: TRBV7-8
CDR3 DNA: TGTGCCAGCAGTCCTGGGACAGGGGGCACAGATACGCAGTATTTT
CDR3 protein: CASSPGTGGTDTQYF

J gene: TRBJ2-1
clone size: once
D gene: -
V gene: TRBV6-5
CDR3 DNA: TGTGCCAGCAGTTTAACCCCAAGGGGAGGAAATGAGCAGTTCTTC
CDR3 protein: CASSLTPRGGNEQFF

J gene: TRBJ2-7
clone size: once
D gene: -
V gene: TRBV27
CDR3 DNA: TGTGCCAGCAGTTTGTCTCAGGGCTACGAGCAGTACTTC
CDR3 protein: CASSLSQGYEQYF

J gene: TRBJ1-1
clone size: -
D gene: -
V gene: TRBV5-6
CDR3 DNA: TGTGCCAGCAGACCCACACCGAACACTGAAGCTTTCTTT
CDR3 protein: CASRPTPNTEAFF

J gene: TRBJ1-1
clone size: -
D gene: -
V gene: TRBV5-1
CDR3 DNA: TGCGCCAGTAGGACAGAGAACACTGAAGCTTTCTTT
CDR3 protein: CASRTENTEAFF

J gene: TRBJ2-7
clone size: -
D gene: -
V gene: TRBV13
CDR3 DNA: TGTGCCAGCAGCCCCGGGACCGCATCCTACGAGCAGTACTTC
CDR3 protein: CASSPGTASYEQYF

J gene: TRBJ2-7
clone size: -
D gene: TRBD1
V gene: TRBV7-9
CDR3 DNA: TGTGCCAGCAGCTCATCACAGGGGTGGACCCTACCCCACGAGCAGTACTTC
CDR3 protein: CASSSSQGWTLPHEQYF